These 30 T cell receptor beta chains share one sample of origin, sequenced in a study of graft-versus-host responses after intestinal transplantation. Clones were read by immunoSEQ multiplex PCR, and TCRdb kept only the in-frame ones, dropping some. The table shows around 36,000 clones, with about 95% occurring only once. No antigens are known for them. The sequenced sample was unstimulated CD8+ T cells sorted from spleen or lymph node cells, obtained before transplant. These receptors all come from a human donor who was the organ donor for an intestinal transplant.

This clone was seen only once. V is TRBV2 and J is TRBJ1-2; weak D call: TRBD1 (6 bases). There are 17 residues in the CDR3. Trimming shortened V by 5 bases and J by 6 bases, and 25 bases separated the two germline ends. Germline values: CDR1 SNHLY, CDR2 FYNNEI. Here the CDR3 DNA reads TGTGCCAGCAGTCTCCAGACAGGCCGTCCAAGAAGAAATGGCTACACCTTC. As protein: CASSLQTGRPRRNGYTF.

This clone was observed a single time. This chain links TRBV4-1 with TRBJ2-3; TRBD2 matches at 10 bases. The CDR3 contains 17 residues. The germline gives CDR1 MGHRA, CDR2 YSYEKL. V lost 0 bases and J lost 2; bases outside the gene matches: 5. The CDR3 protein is CASSQEPSGGVTDTQYF. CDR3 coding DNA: TGCGCCAGCAGCCAAGAGCCCAGCGGGGGGGTCACAGATACGCAGTATTTT.

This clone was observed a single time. CDR3 bases: TGCGCCAGCAGCCAAGATATAGGGACTAGCGGGGGGCCAACATACACAGATACGCAGTATTTT. As protein: CASSQDIGTSGGPTYTDTQYF. V and J are TRBV4-3 and TRBJ2-3; 15 nucleotides agree with TRBD2. Germline-derived CDR1 and CDR2 are LGHNA and YSLEER. Trimming removed 0 bases from V and 2 bases from J; junction bases left unmatched: 12. The CDR3 is made up of 21 amino acids.

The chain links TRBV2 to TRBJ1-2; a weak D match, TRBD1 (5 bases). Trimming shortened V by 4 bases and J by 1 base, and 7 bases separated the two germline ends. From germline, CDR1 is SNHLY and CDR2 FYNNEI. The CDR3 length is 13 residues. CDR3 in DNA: TGTGCCAGCAGTGGGGGACTTAACTATGGCTACACCTTC. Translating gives CASSGGLNYGYTF.

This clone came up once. CDR3 nucleotide sequence: TGTGCCTGCCAGGGGGATACGCAGTATTTT. Translated, it gives CACQGDTQYF. The rearrangement links TRBV7-6 to TRBJ2-3; the D gene is possibly TRBD1 (6 bases). V lost 11 bases and J 6 bases, leaving 9 bases between the germline ends. CDR3 length equals 10 residues. The germline V gene has CDR1 SGHVS and CDR2 FNYEAQ.

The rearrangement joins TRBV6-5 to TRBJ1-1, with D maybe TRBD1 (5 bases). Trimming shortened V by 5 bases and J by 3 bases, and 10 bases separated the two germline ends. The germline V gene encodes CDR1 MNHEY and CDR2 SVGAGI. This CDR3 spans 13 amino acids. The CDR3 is CASSPRGDTEAFF. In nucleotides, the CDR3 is TGTGCCAGCAGTCCCCGGGGGGACACTGAAGCTTTCTTT.

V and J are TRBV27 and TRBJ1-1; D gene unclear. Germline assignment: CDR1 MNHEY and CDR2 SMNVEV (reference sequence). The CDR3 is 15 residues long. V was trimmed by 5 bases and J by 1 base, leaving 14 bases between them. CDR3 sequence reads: CASSLVRVGNTEAFF. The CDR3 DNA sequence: TGTGCCAGCAGTCTGGTGAGAGTGGGGAACACTGAAGCTTTCTTT.

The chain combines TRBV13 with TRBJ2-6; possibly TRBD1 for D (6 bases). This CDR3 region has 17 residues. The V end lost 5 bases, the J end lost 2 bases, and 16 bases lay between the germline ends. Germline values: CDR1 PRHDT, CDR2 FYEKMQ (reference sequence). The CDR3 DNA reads TGTGCCAGCAGCCGAGCTACAGGGTGGACTGGGGCCAACGTCCTGACTTTC. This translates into CASSRATGWTGANVLTF.

The CDR3 DNA reads as TGTGCCAGTAGTATAGATTCCATCGACAGGTTGAACACTGAAGCTTTCTTT. Protein: CASSIDSIDRLNTEAFF. The chain joins TRBV19 to TRBJ1-1, with D perhaps matching TRBD1 (6 bases). The V end lost 0 bases, the J end lost 0 bases, and 14 bases lay between the germline ends. The germline V gene has CDR1 LNHDA and CDR2 SQIVND (reference sequence). The CDR3 sequence is 17 residues long.

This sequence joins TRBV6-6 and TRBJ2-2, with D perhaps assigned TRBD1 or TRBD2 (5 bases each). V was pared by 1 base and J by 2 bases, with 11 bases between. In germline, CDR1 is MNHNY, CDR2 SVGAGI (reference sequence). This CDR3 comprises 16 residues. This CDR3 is CASSYYGAVNTGELFF. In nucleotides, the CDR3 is TGTGCCAGCAGTTACTACGGGGCCGTCAACACCGGGGAGCTGTTTTTT.

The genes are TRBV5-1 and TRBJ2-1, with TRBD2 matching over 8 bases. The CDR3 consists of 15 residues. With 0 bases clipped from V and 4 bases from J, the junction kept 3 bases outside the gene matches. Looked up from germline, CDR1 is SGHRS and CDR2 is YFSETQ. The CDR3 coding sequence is TGCGCCAGCAGCTTGGGGGCTAGCGGGTACAATGAGCAGTTCTTC. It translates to CASSLGASGYNEQFF.

DNA of the CDR3: TGTGCCAGCAGCTTGGTGCGTACACCCTACAATGAGCAGTTCTTC. Protein product: CASSLVRTPYNEQFF. The rearrangement links TRBV5-6 to TRBJ2-1; D gene unclear. Germline V CDR1 and CDR2: SGHDT, YYEEEE. The CDR3 contains 15 residues. Between the trimmed V and J ends, which lost 0 bases and 2 bases, there was a span of 9 bases. The full variable domain, rest sourced from reference TRBV5-6 and TRBJ2-1, is DAGVTQSPTHLIKTRGQQVTLRCSPKSGHDTVSWYQQALGQGPQFIFQYYEEEERQRGNFPDRFSGHQFPNYSSELNVNALLLGDSALYLCASSLVRTPYNEQFFGPGTRLTVL.

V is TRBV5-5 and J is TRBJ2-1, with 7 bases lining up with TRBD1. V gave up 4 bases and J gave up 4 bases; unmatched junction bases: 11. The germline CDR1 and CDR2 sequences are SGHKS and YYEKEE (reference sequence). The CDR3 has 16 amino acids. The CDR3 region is CASSNPLTGPYNEQFF. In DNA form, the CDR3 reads TGTGCCAGCAGCAACCCGCTGACAGGGCCATACAATGAGCAGTTCTTC.

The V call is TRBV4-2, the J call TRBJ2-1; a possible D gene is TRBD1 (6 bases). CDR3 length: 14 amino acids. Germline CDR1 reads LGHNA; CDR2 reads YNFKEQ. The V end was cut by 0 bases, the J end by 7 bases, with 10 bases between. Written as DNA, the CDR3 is TGTGCCAGCAGCCAAGATGCAGGGGCAAATGAGCAGTTCTTC. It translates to CASSQDAGANEQFF.

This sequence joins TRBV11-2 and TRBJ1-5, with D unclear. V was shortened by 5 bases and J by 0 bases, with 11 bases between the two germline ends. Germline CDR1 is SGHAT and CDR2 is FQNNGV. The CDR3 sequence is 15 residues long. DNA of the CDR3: TGTGCCAGCAGCCCTCGCGGCGATAGCAATCAGCCCCAGCATTTT. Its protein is CASSPRGDSNQPQHF.

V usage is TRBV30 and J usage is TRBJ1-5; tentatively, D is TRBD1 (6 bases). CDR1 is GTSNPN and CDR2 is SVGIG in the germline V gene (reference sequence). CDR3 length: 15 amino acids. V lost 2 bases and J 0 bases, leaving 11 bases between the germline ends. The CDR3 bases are TGTGCCTGGAGTCCCGGGACACATAGCAATCAGCCCCAGCATTTT. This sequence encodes CAWSPGTHSNQPQHF.

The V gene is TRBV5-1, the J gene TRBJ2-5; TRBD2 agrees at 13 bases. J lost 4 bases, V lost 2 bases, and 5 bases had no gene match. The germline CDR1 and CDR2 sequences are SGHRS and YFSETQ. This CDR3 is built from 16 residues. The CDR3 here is CASSFTGLAGIETQYF. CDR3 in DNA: TGCGCCAGCAGCTTTACGGGACTAGCGGGGATAGAGACCCAGTACTTC.

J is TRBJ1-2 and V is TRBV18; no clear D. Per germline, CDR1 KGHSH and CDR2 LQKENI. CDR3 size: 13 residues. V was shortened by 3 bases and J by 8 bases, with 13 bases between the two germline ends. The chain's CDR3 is CASSPLGTGGYTF. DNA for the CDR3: TGTGCCAGCTCACCGCTCGGAACTGGCGGCTACACCTTC.

CDR3 DNA: TGTGCCAGCCCCGACACGAACACTGAAGCTTTCTTT. Amino acids: CASPDTNTEAFF. V is TRBV2 and J is TRBJ1-1; D remains unclear. V shed 8 bases and J shed 1 base, with 8 bases lying between them. This CDR3 has 12 residues. Germline values: CDR1 SNHLY, CDR2 FYNNEI. Looking up the rest from reference TRBV2 and TRBJ1-1 gives the full variable domain: EPEVTQTPSHQVTQMGQEVILRCVPISNHLYFYWYRQILGQKVEFLVSFYNNEISEKSEIFDDQFSVERPDGSNFTLKIRSTKLEDSAMYFCASPDTNTEAFFGQGTRLTVV.

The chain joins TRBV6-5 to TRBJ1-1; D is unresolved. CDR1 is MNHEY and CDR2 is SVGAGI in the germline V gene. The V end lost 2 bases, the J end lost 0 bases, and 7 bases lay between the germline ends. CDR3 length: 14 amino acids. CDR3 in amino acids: CASSYGWVNTEAFF. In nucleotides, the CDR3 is TGTGCCAGCAGTTACGGGTGGGTGAACACTGAAGCTTTCTTT.

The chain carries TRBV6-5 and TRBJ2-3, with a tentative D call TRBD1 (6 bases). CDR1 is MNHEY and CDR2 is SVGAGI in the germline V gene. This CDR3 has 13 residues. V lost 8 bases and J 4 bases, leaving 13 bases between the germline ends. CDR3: CASGLGAADTQYF. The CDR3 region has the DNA TGTGCCAGCGGGCTGGGGGCGGCAGATACGCAGTATTTT.

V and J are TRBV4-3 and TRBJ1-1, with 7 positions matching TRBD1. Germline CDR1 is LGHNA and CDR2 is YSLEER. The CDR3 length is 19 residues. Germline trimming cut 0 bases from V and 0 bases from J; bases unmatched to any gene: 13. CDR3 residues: CASSQDRTTGLKVNTEAFF. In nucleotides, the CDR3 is TGCGCCAGCAGCCAAGATAGAACGACAGGGCTCAAGGTGAACACTGAAGCTTTCTTT.

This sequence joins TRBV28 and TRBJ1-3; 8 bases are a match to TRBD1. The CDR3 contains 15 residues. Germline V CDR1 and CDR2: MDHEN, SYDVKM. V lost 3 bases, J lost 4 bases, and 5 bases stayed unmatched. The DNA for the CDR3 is TGTGCCAGCAGTTTTCAGGGGGCAATGGGAAACACCATATATTTT. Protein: CASSFQGAMGNTIYF.

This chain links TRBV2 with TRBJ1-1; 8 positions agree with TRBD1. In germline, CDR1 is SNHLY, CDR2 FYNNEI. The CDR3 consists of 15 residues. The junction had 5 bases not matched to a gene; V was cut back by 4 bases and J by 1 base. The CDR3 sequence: CASSGAGQGNTEAFF. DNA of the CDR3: TGTGCCAGCAGTGGTGCAGGACAGGGGAACACTGAAGCTTTCTTT.

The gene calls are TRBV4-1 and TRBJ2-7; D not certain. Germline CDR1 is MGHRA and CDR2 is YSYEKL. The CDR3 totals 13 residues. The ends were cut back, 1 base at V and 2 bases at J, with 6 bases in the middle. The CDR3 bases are TGCGCCAGCAGCCAAGTTGGGACCTACGAGCAGTACTTC. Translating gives CASSQVGTYEQYF.

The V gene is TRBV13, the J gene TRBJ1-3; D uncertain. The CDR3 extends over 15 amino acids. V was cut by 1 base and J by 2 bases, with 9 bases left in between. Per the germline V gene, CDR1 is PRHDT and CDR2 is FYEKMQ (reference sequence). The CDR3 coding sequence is TGTGCCAGCAGCTTAGTCCAGGATCCTGGAAACACCATATATTTT. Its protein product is CASSLVQDPGNTIYF.

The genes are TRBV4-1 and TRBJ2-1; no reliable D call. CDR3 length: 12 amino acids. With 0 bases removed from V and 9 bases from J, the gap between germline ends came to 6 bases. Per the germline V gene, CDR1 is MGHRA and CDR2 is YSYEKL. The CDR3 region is CASSQDVLEQFF. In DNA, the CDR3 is TGCGCCAGCAGCCAAGATGTACTTGAGCAGTTCTTC.

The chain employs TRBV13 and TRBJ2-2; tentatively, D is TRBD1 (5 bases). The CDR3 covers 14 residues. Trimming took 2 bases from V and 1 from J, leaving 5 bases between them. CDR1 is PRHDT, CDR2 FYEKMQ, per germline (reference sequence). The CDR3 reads CASSLQGNTGELFF. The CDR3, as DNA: TGTGCCAGCAGCTTACAGGGGAACACCGGGGAGCTGTTTTTT.

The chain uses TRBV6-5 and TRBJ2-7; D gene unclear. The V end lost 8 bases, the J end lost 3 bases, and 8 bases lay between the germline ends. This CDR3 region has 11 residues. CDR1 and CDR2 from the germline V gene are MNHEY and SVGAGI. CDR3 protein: CASGGDYEQYF. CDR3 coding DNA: TGTGCCAGCGGTGGAGACTACGAGCAGTACTTC.

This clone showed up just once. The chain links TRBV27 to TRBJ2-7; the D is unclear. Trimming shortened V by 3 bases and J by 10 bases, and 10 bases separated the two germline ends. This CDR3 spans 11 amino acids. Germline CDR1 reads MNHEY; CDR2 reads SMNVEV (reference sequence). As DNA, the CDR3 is TGTGCCAGCAGTTTTGGTGACTCTCAGTACTTC. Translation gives CASSFGDSQYF.